Listed below are T cell receptor beta chains from one sample, sequenced in a study of blood T cells in healthy people across ages. TCRdb passed the 5' RACE reads through MiXCR, listing each CDR3 protein once. This table holds more than 550,000 distinct CDR3 sequences, about 24% found once. Sequencing used blood. The receptors were gathered from a man aged 70 or older in good health. The CDR3 runs from the conserved cysteine through the conserved F or W. A D gene is named only where the DNA matches it firmly. For some rows the clone size is stated as once, few or many, or as a class when expanded; others skip it.

CDR3: CASSEEQGFTEAFF
DNA: TGTGCCAGCAGTGAAGAACAGGGTTTCACTGAAGCTTTCTTT
size: few
V: TRBV6-1
J: TRBJ1-1
D: -

CDR3: CASSASGYDYSEQFF
DNA: TGTGCCAGCAGCGCCTCAGGGTACGACTACAGTGAGCAGTTCTTC
size: -
V: TRBV9
J: TRBJ2-1
D: -

CDR3: CASSSALSSPFF
DNA: TGTGCCAGCAGTTCCGCCCTTTCCTCCCCGTTCTTC
size: -
V: TRBV12-3/TRBV12-4
J: TRBJ2-1
D: -

CDR3: CASSPTPGLAWETQYF
DNA: TGTGCCAGCAGCCCCACCCCGGGACTAGCTTGGGAGACCCAGTACTTC
size: -
V: TRBV7-3
J: TRBJ2-5
D: TRBD2

CDR3: CSVDNYGYTF
DNA: TGCAGCGTTGACAACTATGGCTACACCTTC
size: -
V: TRBV29-1
J: TRBJ1-2
D: -

CDR3: CASSLVAGVDTQYF
DNA: TGTGCCAGCAGTTTAGTCGCGGGAGTAGATACGCAGTATTTT
size: few
V: TRBV12-3/TRBV12-4
J: TRBJ2-3
D: TRBD2

CDR3: CASSVGGSSRTDTQYF
DNA: TGTGCCAGCAGCGTAGGGGGATCATCTCGCACAGATACGCAGTATTTT
size: few
V: TRBV9
J: TRBJ2-3
D: -

CDR3: CASSLHPGLGETQYF
DNA: TGTGCCAGCAGTTTACATCCAGGGCTAGGAGAGACCCAGTACTTC
size: -
V: TRBV12-3/TRBV12-4
J: TRBJ2-5
D: -

CDR3: CAISEGPVEYTDTQYF
DNA: TGTGCCATCAGTGAAGGCCCTGTGGAATACACAGATACGCAGTATTTT
size: -
V: TRBV10-3
J: TRBJ2-3
D: -

CDR3: CASSSGLASNEQFF
DNA: TGTGCCAGCAGTTCCGGACTAGCGAGCAATGAGCAGTTCTTC
size: -
V: TRBV12-3/TRBV12-4
J: TRBJ2-1
D: TRBD2

CDR3: CSAREVRPSGNTIYF
DNA: TGCAGTGCTAGAGAGGTGAGGCCGTCTGGAAACACCATATATTTT
size: few
V: TRBV20-1
J: TRBJ1-3
D: -

CDR3: CAWKQTSKGWDTDTQYF
DNA: TGTGCCTGGAAACAAACGTCCAAGGGTTGGGACACAGATACGCAGTATTTT
size: -
V: TRBV30
J: TRBJ2-3
D: -

CDR3: CASSQESGLNTEAFF
DNA: TGTGCCAGCTCACAAGAATCGGGCCTGAACACTGAAGCTTTCTTT
size: -
V: TRBV18
J: TRBJ1-1
D: -

CDR3: CASRARTLPNTEAFF
DNA: TGTGCCAGCAGGGCTAGGACTCTCCCGAACACTGAAGCTTTCTTT
size: many
V: TRBV6-1
J: TRBJ1-1
D: -

CDR3: CASSRGLAGGPNSYNEQFF
DNA: TGTGCCAGCAGCCGGGGACTAGCGGGAGGGCCGAACTCCTACAATGAGCAGTTCTTC
size: -
V: TRBV7-9
J: TRBJ2-1
D: TRBD2

CDR3: CSVHGLARSNEQFF
DNA: TGCAGCGTTCATGGACTAGCTCGATCCAATGAGCAGTTCTTC
size: -
V: TRBV29-1
J: TRBJ2-1
D: TRBD2

CDR3: CSVVLAGNTGELFF
DNA: TGCAGCGTCGTACTAGCGGGAAACACCGGGGAGCTGTTTTTT
size: -
V: TRBV29-1
J: TRBJ2-2
D: TRBD2

CDR3: CASSQNGLDTQYF
DNA: TGCGCCAGCAGCCAAAACGGTTTAGATACGCAGTATTTT
size: -
V: TRBV4-3
J: TRBJ2-3
D: -

CDR3: CASSPGVLSYNEQFF
DNA: TGTGCCAGCAGCCCAGGGGTCCTCTCCTACAATGAGCAGTTCTTC
size: -
V: TRBV9
J: TRBJ2-1
D: -

CDR3: CSARFEPEAFF
DNA: TGCAGTGCCCGCTTTGAGCCTGAAGCTTTCTTT
size: many
V: TRBV20-1
J: TRBJ1-1
D: -

CDR3: CASSIMGGAETQYF
DNA: TGTGCCAGTAGTATAATGGGTGGGGCGGAGACCCAGTACTTC
size: -
V: TRBV19
J: TRBJ2-5
D: -

CDR3: CASSFTGQLNQPQHF
DNA: TGTGCCAGCAGTTTTACGGGACAGCTCAATCAGCCCCAGCATTTT
size: -
V: TRBV12-3/TRBV12-4
J: TRBJ1-5
D: TRBD1

CDR3: CASSQDLTGSKNIQYF
DNA: TGTGCCAGCAGCCAAGACCTGACAGGCTCCAAAAACATTCAGTACTTC
size: few
V: TRBV14
J: TRBJ2-4
D: -

CDR3: CASSEAGSEGETQYF
DNA: TGTGCCAGCAGCGAAGCCGGGTCCGAGGGGGAGACCCAGTACTTC
size: few
V: TRBV7-9
J: TRBJ2-5
D: -

CDR3: CASSAGPGGEPGNTIYF
DNA: TGTGCCAGCAGCGCCGGACCGGGAGGGGAGCCTGGAAACACCATATATTTT
size: few
V: TRBV9
J: TRBJ1-3
D: -

CDR3: CASSYPDGGRRNYEQYF
DNA: TGTGCCAGCAGTTACCCCGATGGGGGAAGACGGAACTACGAGCAGTACTTC
size: -
V: TRBV6-2/TRBV6-3
J: TRBJ2-7
D: -

CDR3: CASSVGILAGIYEQYF
DNA: TGCGCCAGCAGCGTCGGGATTCTAGCGGGGATCTACGAGCAGTACTTC
size: -
V: TRBV5-1
J: TRBJ2-7
D: TRBD2

CDR3: CASSPGLAGGQVMETQYF
DNA: TGTGCCAGCAGCCCTGGACTAGCGGGAGGGCAGGTTATGGAGACCCAGTACTTC
size: few
V: TRBV6-2/TRBV6-3
J: TRBJ2-5
D: TRBD2

CDR3: CASKYQAGTGELFF
DNA: TGTGCCAGCAAGTACCAGGCGGGCACCGGGGAGCTGTTTTTT
size: few
V: TRBV6-5
J: TRBJ2-2
D: -

CDR3: CASSPDRASEAFF
DNA: TGTGCCAGCTCACCTGACAGGGCGTCTGAAGCTTTCTTT
size: once
V: TRBV18
J: TRBJ1-1
D: TRBD1

CDR3: CASGAGNGNTIYF
DNA: TGTGCCAGCGGGGCAGGGAATGGAAACACCATATATTTT
size: few
V: TRBV7-9
J: TRBJ1-3
D: -

CDR3: CASSGVGGGPYNEQFF
DNA: TGTGCCAGCAGCGGGGTTGGCGGGGGTCCCTACAATGAGCAGTTCTTC
size: many
V: TRBV7-9
J: TRBJ2-1
D: TRBD2

CDR3: CASTATLETQYF
DNA: TGTGCCAGCACCGCGACTCTGGAGACCCAGTACTTC
size: few
V: TRBV6-2/TRBV6-3
J: TRBJ2-5
D: -

CDR3: CASSYGSNLNSPLHF
DNA: TGTGCCAGCAGTTACGGAAGCAATCTTAATTCACCCCTCCACTTT
size: -
V: TRBV6-5
J: TRBJ1-6
D: -

CDR3: CASSLGPLSNTEAFF
DNA: TGCGCCAGCAGTCTCGGGCCTCTTTCGAACACTGAAGCTTTCTTT
size: few
V: TRBV5-1
J: TRBJ1-1
D: -

CDR3: CASSLLGSGKETQYF
DNA: TGTGCCAGCAGCTTATTGGGTAGCGGTAAAGAGACCCAGTACTTC
size: few
V: TRBV7-3
J: TRBJ2-5
D: -

CDR3: CSVEDRQTKKPPNYGYTF
DNA: TGCAGCGTTGAAGATCGTCAGACTAAGAAGCCGCCTAACTATGGCTACACCTTC
size: -
V: TRBV29-1
J: TRBJ1-2
D: -

CDR3: CAISGRWQGNEQFF
DNA: TGTGCCATCAGTGGACGATGGCAGGGCAATGAGCAGTTCTTC
size: -
V: TRBV10-3
J: TRBJ2-1
D: -

CDR3: CSASRGLGEQFF
DNA: TGCAGTGCTAGTAGGGGGTTGGGTGAGCAGTTCTTC
size: -
V: TRBV20-1
J: TRBJ2-1
D: -

CDR3: CASSLYPQGGVAKNIQYF
DNA: TGTGCCAGCAGTTTATACCCTCAGGGAGGGGTGGCCAAAAACATTCAGTACTTC
size: -
V: TRBV28
J: TRBJ2-4
D: TRBD2

CDR3: CATSDLNQRYF
DNA: TGTGCCACCAGTGATTTGAACCAGAGGTACTTC
size: few
V: TRBV24-1
J: TRBJ2-1
D: -

CDR3: CSAIPTGVYGYTF
DNA: TGCAGTGCTATCCCGACAGGGGTCTATGGCTACACCTTC
size: -
V: TRBV20-1
J: TRBJ1-2
D: TRBD1

CDR3: CSARDMASHSTDTQYF
DNA: TGCAGTGCTAGAGATATGGCGTCCCACAGCACAGATACGCAGTATTTT
size: -
V: TRBV20-1
J: TRBJ2-3
D: -

CDR3: CSARPSGGGWNQPQHF
DNA: TGCAGTGCTAGACCCTCAGGGGGAGGTTGGAATCAGCCCCAGCATTTT
size: few
V: TRBV20-1
J: TRBJ1-5
D: TRBD1

CDR3: CASSYYSPGLAGVVDTQYF
DNA: TGTGCCAGCAGCTACTACTCACCGGGACTAGCGGGAGTTGTGGATACGCAGTATTTT
size: few
V: TRBV13
J: TRBJ2-3
D: TRBD2

CDR3: CSAHRGSGLAAYNEQFF
DNA: TGCAGTGCTCATAGGGGGTCGGGACTAGCGGCCTACAATGAGCAGTTCTTC
size: -
V: TRBV20-1
J: TRBJ2-1
D: TRBD2

CDR3: CASSLSGKRYGYTF
DNA: TGTGCCAGCAGTTTATCGGGTAAACGCTATGGCTACACCTTC
size: -
V: TRBV28
J: TRBJ1-2
D: -

CDR3: CASSVGLAETSGSKNIQYF
DNA: TGTGCCAGTAGTGTGGGACTAGCGGAAACATCCGGATCCAAAAACATTCAGTACTTC
size: few
V: TRBV19
J: TRBJ2-4
D: TRBD2

CDR3: CASSLGTGVNTEAFF
DNA: TGTGCCAGCAGCTTGGGTACAGGGGTGAACACTGAAGCTTTCTTT
size: -
V: TRBV7-9
J: TRBJ1-1
D: TRBD1

CDR3: CASTKLTDTQYF
DNA: TGTGCCAGCACCAAACTCACAGATACGCAGTATTTT
size: -
V: TRBV9
J: TRBJ2-3
D: -

CDR3: CASSQESRLPLYF
DNA: TGCGCCAGCAGCCAAGAAAGCCGTCTCCCACTGTACTTC
size: few
V: TRBV4-3
J: TRBJ2-5
D: -

CDR3: CASSIDRAMVNYGYTF
DNA: TGTGCCAGTAGTATAGATCGCGCCATGGTGAACTATGGCTACACCTTC
size: few
V: TRBV19
J: TRBJ1-2
D: -

CDR3: CATSRNRGPATNEKLFF
DNA: TGTGCCACCAGCAGAAATCGGGGCCCAGCAACTAATGAAAAACTGTTTTTT
size: -
V: TRBV15
J: TRBJ1-4
D: -

CDR3: CASSRRLGSYNEQFF
DNA: TGTGCCAGTAGTAGGAGGCTCGGGTCTTACAATGAGCAGTTCTTC
size: -
V: TRBV19
J: TRBJ2-1
D: -